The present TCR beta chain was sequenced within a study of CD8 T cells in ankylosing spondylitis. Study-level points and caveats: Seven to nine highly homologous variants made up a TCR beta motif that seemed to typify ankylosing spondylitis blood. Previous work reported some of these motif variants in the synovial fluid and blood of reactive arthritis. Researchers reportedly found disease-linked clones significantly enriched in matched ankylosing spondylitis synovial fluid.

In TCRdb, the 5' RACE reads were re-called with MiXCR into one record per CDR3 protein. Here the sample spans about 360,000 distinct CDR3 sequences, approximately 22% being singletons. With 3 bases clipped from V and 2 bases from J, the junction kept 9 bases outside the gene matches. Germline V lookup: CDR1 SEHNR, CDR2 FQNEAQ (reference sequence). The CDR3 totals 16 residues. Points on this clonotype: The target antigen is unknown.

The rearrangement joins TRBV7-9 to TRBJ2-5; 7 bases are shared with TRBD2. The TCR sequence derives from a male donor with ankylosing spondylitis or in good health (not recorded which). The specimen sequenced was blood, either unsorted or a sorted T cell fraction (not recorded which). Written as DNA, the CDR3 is TGTGCCAGCAGCTTCGAGCGGGGCACCGATCAAGAGACCCAGTACTTC. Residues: CASSFERGTDQETQYF.